These T cell receptor beta chains were read from a single sample in a study of T cell repertoires in cytomegalovirus infection. One entry per CDR3 protein, called by TCRdb with MiXCR from the reads. This table holds 250,000 to 300,000 distinct CDR3 sequences, roughly an eighth found once. The sequencing sample was made of PBMCs. The receptors were sampled from a human donor in good health (CMV status not recorded). Some clones in this sample may be carry-over from other donors' samples. Both conserved end residues are part of each CDR3. A D gene is named only where the DNA matches it firmly. Size is omitted from some rows. Given values are once, few, many or a class for expanded clones.

j_call,clone_size,d_call,v_call,cdr3_aa,cdr3_nt
TRBJ2-1,many,NA,TRBV9,CASSVEGGSYNEQFF,TGTGCCAGCAGCGTAGAGGGCGGGTCCTACAATGAGCAGTTCTTC
TRBJ1-1,many,NA,TRBV7-2,CASSLEFGGKWYTEAFF,TGTGCCAGCAGCTTAGAGTTTGGGGGCAAGTGGTACACTGAAGCTTTCTTT
TRBJ1-5,few,TRBD1,TRBV23-1,CASSQNLTPAQGPGVGNQPQHF,TGCGCCAGCAGTCAGAACCTAACCCCGGCACAGGGGCCTGGGGTTGGCAATCAGCCCCAGCATTTT
TRBJ1-1,many,NA,TRBV7-2,CASSLEAARTEAFF,TGTGCCAGCAGCTTAGAAGCCGCGAGAACCGAAGCTTTCTTT
TRBJ2-7,NA,TRBD1,TRBV12-3/TRBV12-4,CASSLGTGGRYEQYF,TGTGCCAGCAGTCTCGGGACAGGGGGGCGGTACGAGCAGTACTTC
TRBJ1-1,NA,NA,TRBV20-1,CSAVPGVSTEAFF,TGCAGTGCAGTTCCAGGGGTTAGCACTGAAGCTTTCTTT
TRBJ2-1,once,NA,TRBV10-3,CAIRPNSYNEQFF,TGTGCCATCAGACCTAATTCTTACAATGAGCAGTTCTTC
TRBJ2-7,many,NA,TRBV4-2,CASSQDGNSYEQYF,TGTGCCAGCAGCCAAGACGGTAATTCCTACGAGCAGTACTTC
TRBJ2-3,NA,NA,TRBV12-3/TRBV12-4,CASSLPGSDTQYF,TGTGCCAGCTCCCTCCCGGGGTCGGATACGCAGTATTTT
TRBJ2-3,many,NA,TRBV7-2,CASSLDPGIGTDTQYF,TGTGCCAGCAGCTTAGACCCGGGGATCGGAACAGATACGCAGTATTTT
TRBJ2-1,NA,TRBD2,TRBV19,CASIYLAGGPFPHLNEQFF,TGTGCCAGTATCTATTTAGCGGGAGGGCCCTTTCCCCACCTCAATGAGCAGTTCTTC
TRBJ2-2,NA,NA,TRBV6-2/TRBV6-3,CASRGAGPNTGELFF,TGTGCCAGCAGGGGGGCGGGACCGAACACCGGGGAGCTGTTTTTT
TRBJ2-7,many,TRBD2,TRBV6-6,CASSSLAEAYEQYF,TGTGCCAGCAGTTCACTAGCGGAAGCCTACGAGCAGTACTTC
TRBJ2-5,many,TRBD2,TRBV7-8,CASSLARSGGLGGETQYF,TGTGCCAGCAGCTTAGCGCGGAGCGGGGGCCTCGGGGGAGAGACCCAGTACTTC
TRBJ2-1,many,TRBD2,TRBV7-2,CASSLEGSGRGYNEQFF,TGTGCCAGCAGCTTAGAGGGTAGCGGGAGGGGGTACAATGAGCAGTTCTTC
TRBJ2-7,many,TRBD2,TRBV6-2/TRBV6-3,CASSYNPLAGALSYVEQYF,TGTGCCAGCAGTTACAATCCCTTAGCGGGAGCCTTATCCTACGTGGAGCAGTACTTC
TRBJ2-7,few,NA,TRBV29-1,CSVETHLKPYEQYF,TGCAGCGTTGAAACACACTTAAAACCCTACGAGCAGTACTTC
TRBJ2-2,few,TRBD2,TRBV28,CASNRSGRKTGELFF,TGTGCCAGCAACCGTAGCGGGAGGAAAACCGGGGAGCTGTTTTTT
TRBJ2-7,many,NA,TRBV7-8,CASSSPSRAHYEQYF,TGTGCCAGCAGCTCACCCTCCCGGGCGCACTACGAGCAGTACTTC
TRBJ1-6,many,NA,TRBV28,CASRMKRTAPNSPLHF,TGTGCCAGCAGAATGAAGAGGACAGCGCCAAATTCACCCCTCCACTTT
TRBJ2-6,many,TRBD1,TRBV7-9,CASSFPTGTSGANVLTF,TGTGCCAGCAGCTTCCCGACAGGGACCAGTGGGGCCAACGTCCTGACTTTC
TRBJ2-6,few,NA,TRBV19,CASRGAGIPGANVLTF,TGTGCCAGTCGGGGGGCAGGGATCCCCGGGGCCAACGTCCTGACTTTC
TRBJ1-5,few,NA,TRBV27,CASSTGQTSNQPQHF,TGTGCCAGCAGTACCGGACAGACTAGCAATCAGCCCCAGCATTTT
TRBJ1-5,many,NA,TRBV28,CASSLRGTYQPQHF,TGTGCCAGCAGTTTGAGGGGGACCTATCAGCCCCAGCATTTT
TRBJ2-1,many,NA,TRBV11-2,CASSLGTASYNEQFF,TGTGCCAGCAGCTTAGGGACAGCCTCCTACAATGAGCAGTTCTTC
TRBJ1-2,NA,TRBD1,TRBV6-8,CASGPGTAVRGYTF,TGTGCCAGCGGGCCGGGGACAGCGGTCCGCGGCTACACCTTC
TRBJ2-7,many,TRBD1,TRBV12-3/TRBV12-4,CASSIGGSGYF,TGTGCCAGCAGTATAGGGGGCTCGGGGTACTTC
TRBJ2-3,many,NA,TRBV4-3,CASSQDLGGRQDTQYF,TGCGCCAGCAGCCAAGATCTCGGGGGGCGTCAGGATACGCAGTATTTT
TRBJ2-1,NA,NA,TRBV5-6,CASSFGRPSYNEQFF,TGTGCCAGCAGCTTCGGCAGGCCCTCCTACAATGAGCAGTTCTTC